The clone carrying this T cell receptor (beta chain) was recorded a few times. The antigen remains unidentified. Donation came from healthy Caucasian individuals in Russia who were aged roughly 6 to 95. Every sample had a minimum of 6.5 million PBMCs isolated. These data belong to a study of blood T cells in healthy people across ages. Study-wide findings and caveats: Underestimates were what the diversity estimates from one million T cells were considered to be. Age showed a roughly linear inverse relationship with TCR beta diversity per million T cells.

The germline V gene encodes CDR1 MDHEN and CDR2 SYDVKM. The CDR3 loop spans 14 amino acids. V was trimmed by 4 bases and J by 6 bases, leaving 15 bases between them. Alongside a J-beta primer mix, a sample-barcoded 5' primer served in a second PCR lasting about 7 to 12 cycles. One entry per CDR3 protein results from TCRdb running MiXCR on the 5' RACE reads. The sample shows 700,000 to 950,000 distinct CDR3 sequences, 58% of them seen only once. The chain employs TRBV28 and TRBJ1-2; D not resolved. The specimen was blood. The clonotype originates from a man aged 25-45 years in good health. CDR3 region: CASSSPPGSHGYTF. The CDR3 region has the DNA TGTGCCAGCAGTTCGCCCCCCGGAAGCCATGGCTACACCTTC.